A single count supports the clone carrying this T cell receptor beta chain. The antigen is not known. This CDR3 spans 14 amino acids. The germline gives CDR1 SNHLY, CDR2 FYNNEI. V lost 10 bases, J lost 4 bases, and 17 bases lay in between. TCRdb's copy holds only in-frame clones and misses some; the assay was immunoSEQ multiplex PCR. The sample yields tens of thousands of clones, about 94% seen once. This sample is part of a study of graft-versus-host responses after intestinal transplantation. The input for sequencing was unstimulated CD8+ T cells sorted from spleen or lymph node cells, taken before intestinal transplant. The chain links TRBV2 to TRBJ2-1; weak D call: TRBD2 (6 bases). The TCR comes from a human donor who received an intestinal transplant. DNA for the CDR3: TGTGCCACCATGCGTTGGGACTTGTACAATGAGCAGTTCTTC. Translation: CATMRWDLYNEQFF.